This passage covers 30 T cell receptor beta chains from one sample sequenced in a study of T-cell reconstitution after alpha-beta-depleted transplantation in children. General study findings and limits: Hyperexpanded clones declined; after one year, newly produced T cells mostly supplied diversity.

Their antigen targets remain unknown. Unique molecular identifiers were incorporated when the TCRbeta library was constructed. Each CDR3 protein is one row after TCRdb ran MiXCR on the PCR reads. The sample shows hundreds of thousands of distinct CDR3 sequences, nearly 8% of them seen only once. The source was peripheral blood, collected 360 days after TCRalphabeta/CD19-depleted stem cell transplant. The origin of the receptors is a female patient aged 2 to 10 who had a stem cell transplant for Fanconi anemia, so the T cells may come from the graft donor.

This clonotype came up many times. The chain links TRBV7-2 to TRBJ2-2; no clear D gene. V was trimmed by 4 bases and J by 6 bases, leaving 18 bases between them. Germline V gives CDR1 SGHTA, CDR2 FQGNSA. This CDR3 is 16 amino acids long. CDR3 in DNA: TGTGCCAGCAGCTCAGGCCCCACTACATACCCCGGGGAGCTGTTTTTT. Translating it yields CASSSGPTTYPGELFF.

In its sample, this clonotype was seen a few times. This rearrangement joins TRBV3-1 to TRBJ2-5; the D call may be TRBD1 or TRBD2 (6 bases each). The CDR3 sequence is 19 residues long. V lost 0 bases and J 5 bases, leaving 25 bases between the germline ends. Per germline, CDR1 LGHDT and CDR2 YNNKEL (reference sequence). The CDR3 sequence is CASSQEFAPTGRGTETQYF. In DNA form, the CDR3 reads TGTGCCAGCAGCCAAGAATTCGCGCCCACAGGGCGGGGTACGGAGACCCAGTACTTC.

The chain has TRBV20-1 and TRBJ2-1, with TRBD1 as a possible D gene (6 bases). The V gene lost 3 bases and the J gene lost 5 bases, with 11 bases spanning the gap. This CDR3 is built from 13 residues. CDR1 and CDR2 from the germline V gene are DFQATT and SNEGSKA (reference sequence). The CDR3 DNA sequence: TGCAGTGCTAGGGGCGACAGGAACAATGAGCAGTTCTTC. Protein sequence: CSARGDRNNEQFF.

The V gene is TRBV6-4, the J gene TRBJ1-1; possibly TRBD1 for D (5 bases). CDR1 is MRHNA and CDR2 is SNTAGT in the germline V gene. The CDR3 is made up of 16 amino acids. Trimming removed 5 bases from V and 0 bases from J, with 16 bases in between. The CDR3 reads CASSKLGRLMNTEAFF. As DNA, the CDR3 is TGTGCCAGCAGTAAGTTGGGACGGTTAATGAACACTGAAGCTTTCTTT.

At least ten counts were recorded for this clonotype. This chain joins TRBV7-9 and TRBJ1-2, with unresolved D. CDR1 is SEHNR and CDR2 is FQNEAQ in the germline V gene (reference sequence). The CDR3 totals 15 residues. V dropped 5 bases and J dropped 1 base, with 14 bases sitting between them. For the CDR3, the DNA is TGTGCCAGCAGCGTAACAGTAGCCATTAACTATGGCTACACCTTC. Protein sequence: CASSVTVAINYGYTF.

In this sample, this clonotype turned up many times. The chain links TRBV27 to TRBJ1-1; possibly TRBD1 for D (5 bases). Trimming took 6 bases from V and 0 from J, leaving 17 bases between them. This CDR3 is built from 16 residues. CDR1 MNHEY and CDR2 SMNVEV come from the germline V gene (reference sequence). CDR3 DNA sequence: TGTGCCAGCAGCATGACCCCGGGACGGATGAACACTGAAGCTTTCTTT. Its translation: CASSMTPGRMNTEAFF.

This clonotype was recorded a few times. This chain joins TRBV20-1 and TRBJ2-3; 7 bases match TRBD2. Germline CDR1 and CDR2: DFQATT and SNEGSKA (reference sequence). The CDR3 totals 14 residues. V shed 3 bases, J shed 2 bases, and the junction held 5 bases outside the gene matches. CDR3: CSASRAGNTDTQYF. The CDR3 nucleotides read TGCAGTGCTAGCCGAGCGGGGAACACAGATACGCAGTATTTT.

CDR3 region: CASSIKFPAGTSSYNEQFF. The DNA of the CDR3 is TGTGCCAGCAGCATCAAGTTTCCAGCGGGGACGAGCTCCTACAATGAGCAGTTCTTC. The V call is TRBV7-8, the J call TRBJ2-1, with 7 bases matching TRBD2. The CDR3 is 19 residues long. Trimming cost V 5 bases and J 0 bases; bases outside gene matches: 16. Per the germline V gene, CDR1 is SGHVS and CDR2 is FQNEAQ.

This clonotype was detected only a few times. This chain uses TRBV3-1 with TRBJ2-5; no firm D call. This CDR3 region has 15 residues. The germline V gene encodes CDR1 LGHDT and CDR2 YNNKEL (reference sequence). Trimming took off 1 base at V and 2 bases at J, with 11 bases between the two ends. The DNA for the CDR3 is TGTGCCAGCAGCCAAGGACTGGGGTGGCAAGAGACCCAGTACTTC. Translation: CASSQGLGWQETQYF.

This clonotype came up a few times. This rearrangement joins TRBV19 to TRBJ2-1, with 9 positions matching TRBD2. The CDR3 has 13 residues. The V gene's germline CDR1 is LNHDA and CDR2 SQIVND (reference sequence). With V trimmed by 2 bases and J by 8 bases, 1 base remained unmatched. The CDR3: CASSIRTSDEQFF. The CDR3 bases are TGTGCCAGTAGTATACGGACTAGCGATGAGCAGTTCTTC. The complete variable domain, with remaining parts taken from reference TRBV19 and TRBJ2-1, reads DGGITQSPKYLFRKEGQNVTLSCEQNLNHDAMYWYRQDPGQGLRLIYYSQIVNDFQKGDIAEGYSVSREKKESFPLTVTSAQKNPTAFYLCASSIRTSDEQFFGPGTRLTVL.

Here the CDR3 DNA reads TGCAGTGCGCCCAAAGAAGTAGATACAGATACGCAGTATTTT. It is translated as CSAPKEVDTDTQYF. The V call is TRBV20-1, the J call TRBJ2-3; the D is unclear. The ends were cut back, 6 bases at V and 3 bases at J, with 16 bases in the middle. CDR3 length equals 14 residues. CDR1 DFQATT and CDR2 SNEGSKA come from the germline V gene (reference sequence).

The V and J genes are TRBV11-2 and TRBJ2-2, with D perhaps matching TRBD1 or TRBD2 (5 bases each). Germline V gives CDR1 SGHAT, CDR2 FQNNGV. The CDR3 sequence is 16 residues long. Trimming left V 1 base short and J 7 bases short, with 16 bases between. CDR3 in DNA: TGTGCCAGCAGCTTAGGTGTGGGGGTTTTAAGCGGGGAGCTGTTTTTT. Translated: CASSLGVGVLSGELFF.

A few counts support this clonotype. CDR3 in amino acids: CSATISSRGNIQYF. In nucleotides, the CDR3 is TGCAGTGCTACCATCTCTAGCCGCGGGAACATTCAGTACTTC. This chain uses TRBV20-1 with TRBJ2-4, with TRBD2 as a possible D gene (5 bases). V lost 4 bases to trimming and J lost 7 bases, with 17 bases between them. This CDR3 comprises 14 residues. The germline V gene has CDR1 DFQATT and CDR2 SNEGSKA (reference sequence).

The sample holds many counts of this clonotype. V and J are TRBV20-1 and TRBJ2-2; TRBD1 matches at 10 bases. The length of the CDR3 is 14 residues. The J segment lost 6 bases and the V segment lost 8 bases, leaving 9 bases of the junction unmatched. Germline V gene sequence: CDR1 DFQATT, CDR2 SNEGSKA (reference sequence). The CDR3 nucleotides read TGCAGTACTTCCGGGACAGGGGTTTCCGGGGAGCTGTTTTTT. Translated, it gives CSTSGTGVSGELFF.

At least ten counts were recorded for this clonotype. The rearrangement uses TRBV12-3 or TRBV12-4 and TRBJ1-5, with 9 bases matching TRBD1. After removal of 6 bases from V and 7 bases from J, the junction contained 13 bases not matched to a gene. The CDR3 is 16 residues long. CDR3 coding DNA: TGTGCCAGCAGCTTGGGGTGGACAGGGGTTGGACAGCCCCAGCATTTT. Its translation: CASSLGWTGVGQPQHF.

Ten or more counts support this clonotype. The CDR3 here is CASSYRRGTSGEQFF. For the CDR3, the DNA is TGTGCCAGCAGTTACAGGAGAGGGACTTCAGGAGAGCAGTTCTTC. The V and J genes are TRBV6-5 and TRBJ2-1; D possibly corresponds to TRBD2 (6 bases). Germline V CDR1 and CDR2: MNHEY, SVGAGI. This CDR3 is built from 15 residues. Trimming took 2 bases from V and 10 from J, leaving 18 bases between them.

The V gene is TRBV18, the J gene TRBJ2-5; weak D call: TRBD1 (5 bases). CDR1 is KGHSH and CDR2 is LQKENI in the germline V gene. V was pared by 1 base and J by 3 bases, with 9 bases between. CDR3 length: 14 residues. The CDR3: CASSPRAGKETQYF. Here the CDR3 DNA reads TGTGCCAGCTCACCACGAGCAGGGAAAGAGACCCAGTACTTC.

This clonotype was counted at least ten times. V usage is TRBV20-1 and J usage is TRBJ2-1; the D gene could be TRBD1 or TRBD2 (7 bases each). CDR3 length equals 14 residues. Trimming stripped 6 bases from V and 6 bases from J, with 18 bases between. The V gene's germline CDR1 is DFQATT and CDR2 SNEGSKA (reference sequence). The CDR3, as DNA: TGCAGTGCCCCGATCCAGGGGGGGAGCAATGAGCAGTTCTTC. Protein: CSAPIQGGSNEQFF.

The genes are TRBV27 and TRBJ1-1; a possible D gene is TRBD1 (5 bases). This CDR3 comprises 17 residues. V was trimmed by 3 bases and J by 2 bases, leaving 19 bases between them. From germline, CDR1 is MNHEY and CDR2 SMNVEV (reference sequence). CDR3 amino acids: CASSLTGTGFFNTEAFF. The CDR3 coding sequence is TGTGCCAGCAGTTTGACCGGGACCGGCTTTTTCAACACTGAAGCTTTCTTT.

This clonotype was detected ten times or more. The rearrangement joins TRBV12-3 or TRBV12-4 to TRBJ2-1; D may be TRBD1 (6 bases). The CDR3 is 14 residues long. V dropped 2 bases and J dropped 2 bases, with 7 bases sitting between them. In DNA, the CDR3 is TGTGCCAGCAGTTTAAGACAGGCCTACAATGAGCAGTTCTTC. Amino acids: CASSLRQAYNEQFF.

In this sample, this clonotype turned up many times. This chain links TRBV29-1 with TRBJ2-1; weak D call: TRBD1 (6 bases). The CDR3 sequence is 13 residues long. Germline CDR1 is SQVTM and CDR2 is ANQGSEA. Trimming shortened V by 6 bases and J by 6 bases, and 15 bases separated the two germline ends. The CDR3, as DNA: TGCAGCGTGGAACCACAGGGATCCAATGAGCAGTTCTTC. It codes for CSVEPQGSNEQFF.

At least ten counts were recorded for this clonotype. The chain uses TRBV12-3 or TRBV12-4 and TRBJ1-1; D gene unclear. The CDR3 has 13 residues. V was cut by 3 bases and J by 1 base, with 6 bases left in between. The CDR3 DNA follows: TGTGCCAGCAGTTTCAATCAGAACACTGAAGCTTTCTTT. Translating it yields CASSFNQNTEAFF.

The CDR3 sequence: CASSQHGLAGSQYF. The CDR3 DNA is TGTGCCAGCAGCCAACACGGACTAGCGGGTTCTCAGTACTTC. This chain uses TRBV3-1 with TRBJ2-4, with TRBD2 matching over 11 bases. Germline values: CDR1 LGHDT, CDR2 YNNKEL (reference sequence). The CDR3 contains 14 residues. V was clipped by 2 bases and J by 12 bases; unmatched bases: 6.

This clonotype was counted at least ten times. The chain's CDR3 is CSVRATGLDTEAFF. For the CDR3, the DNA is TGCAGCGTCCGAGCAACAGGGTTGGACACTGAAGCTTTCTTT. This rearrangement joins TRBV29-1 to TRBJ1-1, with D possibly TRBD1 on 6 matching bases. CDR1 SQVTM and CDR2 ANQGSEA come from the germline V gene. This CDR3 is built from 14 residues. V lost 6 bases, J lost 3 bases, and 17 bases lay in between.

This clonotype was seen at least ten times. The chain recombines TRBV5-1 with TRBJ2-3, with 11 bases identical to TRBD2. The CDR3 has 16 residues. The germline CDR1 and CDR2 sequences are SGHRS and YFSETQ. V lost 0 bases to trimming and J lost 0 bases; unmatched junction nucleotides: 0. The chain's CDR3 is CASSLGLAGSTDTQYF. CDR3 in DNA: TGCGCCAGCAGCTTGGGACTAGCGGGGAGCACAGATACGCAGTATTTT.

The CDR3 sequence: CASSLNSGITDTQYF. The CDR3 DNA is TGTGCCAGCAGCTTAAATAGCGGAATCACAGATACGCAGTATTTT. The J gene is TRBJ2-3, the V gene TRBV7-7; the D gene is possibly TRBD2 (6 bases). The CDR3 runs to 15 residues. CDR1 and CDR2 from the germline V gene are SSHAT and FNYEAQ (reference sequence). The ends were cut back, 2 bases at V and 2 bases at J, with 11 bases in the middle. The full variable domain, in which reference TRBV7-7 and TRBJ2-3 provide the parts outside the CDR3, is GAGVSQSPRYKVTKRGQDVTLRCDPISSHATLYWYQQALGQGPEFLTYFNYEAQPDKSGLPSDRFSAERPEGSISTLTIQRTEQRDSAMYRCASSLNSGITDTQYFGPGTRLTVL.

This clonotype was observed at least ten times. V usage is TRBV6-5 and J usage is TRBJ2-3; 9 positions match TRBD1. Losses at the gene ends were 0 bases for V and 0 bases for J; bases not matched to a gene: 1. This CDR3 comprises 16 residues. Germline V gene data show CDR1 as MNHEY and CDR2 as SVGAGI. The CDR3 nucleotides are TGTGCCAGCAGTTACTCCGGGACAGGGAGCACAGATACGCAGTATTTT. Translating gives CASSYSGTGSTDTQYF.

This clonotype was seen at least ten times. V is TRBV20-1 and J is TRBJ2-5; weak D call: TRBD2 (6 bases). Deletions cut 3 bases from V and 1 base from J, with 21 bases between. The CDR3 is 17 residues long. Germline assignment: CDR1 DFQATT and CDR2 SNEGSKA (reference sequence). In DNA form, the CDR3 reads TGCAGTGCTAGGTCCCCGACGGGACTCCTTCTCCAAGAGACCCAGTACTTC. Its protein is CSARSPTGLLLQETQYF.

This clonotype was recorded many times. The chain employs TRBV3-1 and TRBJ2-7; 10 bases map to TRBD2. After removal of 4 bases from V and 0 bases from J, the junction contained 3 bases not matched to a gene. Germline V CDR1 and CDR2: LGHDT, YNNKEL (reference sequence). CDR3 length: 15 amino acids. The DNA of the CDR3 is TGTGCCAGCAGCCTAGCGGGAGGCCCCTCCTACGAGCAGTACTTC. Residues: CASSLAGGPSYEQYF.

The chain uses TRBV27 and TRBJ2-1; D uncertain. The V and J ends lost 6 bases and 8 bases respectively, with 11 bases between them. Germline values: CDR1 MNHEY, CDR2 SMNVEV (reference sequence). The CDR3 extends over 12 amino acids. CDR3 bases: TGTGCCAGCAGAGACCCCGGGTATGAGCAGTTCTTC. This encodes CASRDPGYEQFF.